These T cell receptor beta chains were read from a single sample in a study of identical twins. Each CDR3 protein is one row after TCRdb ran MiXCR on the 5' RACE reads. This table has approximately 550,000 distinct CDR3 sequences, about a fifth appearing once. The same data also went into a second study, on yellow fever vaccine responses in identical twins.

The sample was CD4+ T cells sorted from blood. The origin of the receptors is a woman younger than 30 in good health. Each CDR3 is given with its conserved first and last residue. D genes are given only for firm matches. Some rows mark clone size as missing; the rest say once, few, many or name a class of expanded clone.

clone size	V gene	J gene	D gene	CDR3 DNA	CDR3 protein
NA	TRBV5-1	TRBJ2-5	NA	TGCGCCAGCAGCTATGCGGAAAGTCGTGCCGAGACCCAGTACTTC	CASSYAESRAETQYF
few	TRBV7-9	TRBJ2-3	TRBD1	TGTGCCAGCAGCTCCCCCGGGACAGGGGCCTATACGCAGTATTTT	CASSSPGTGAYTQYF
few	TRBV28	TRBJ2-1	NA	TGTGCCAGCGTTCCGGGACACGGGTACAATGAGCAGTTCTTC	CASVPGHGYNEQFF
NA	TRBV29-1	TRBJ2-2	TRBD2	TGCAGCTTCAGACTAGCGGGGATCACCGGGGAGCTGTTTTTT	CSFRLAGITGELFF
few	TRBV7-3	TRBJ2-1	TRBD2	TGTGCCAGCAGCTTAAGAGGGGCGCGGGAGACTGGTACTTCCTACAATGAGCAGTTCTTC	CASSLRGARETGTSYNEQFF
NA	TRBV10-2	TRBJ1-4	TRBD1	TGCGCCAGCAGTGAAAGGACAGGCGGGGAAAAACTGTTTTTT	CASSERTGGEKLFF
few	TRBV20-1	TRBJ2-7	NA	TGCAGTGCCCCCCTTCCCGTGGGAGGGGGCGAGCAGTACTTC	CSAPLPVGGGEQYF
NA	TRBV5-1	TRBJ1-1	NA	TGCGCCAGCAGCACAAGGACCCTGAACACTGAAGCTTTCTTT	CASSTRTLNTEAFF
few	TRBV7-9	TRBJ2-1	NA	TGTGCCAGCAGCTTATCCGGGCGGGGTGGCGGCAATGAGCAGTTCTTC	CASSLSGRGGGNEQFF
NA	TRBV20-1	TRBJ2-3	NA	TGCAGTGCTAGAGAATTGGGGAACAGGGTGGGTGGGAGCACAGATACGCAGTATTTT	CSARELGNRVGGSTDTQYF
NA	TRBV15	TRBJ2-7	NA	TGTGCCACCAGCAGAGATACTGACACAGCCTACGAGCAGTACTTC	CATSRDTDTAYEQYF
NA	TRBV5-1	TRBJ2-5	TRBD2	TGCGCCAGCAGCTGGGGGTCGACTAGCGGTCACTTTCAAGAGACCCAGTACTTC	CASSWGSTSGHFQETQYF
NA	TRBV20-1	TRBJ2-3	TRBD2	TGCAGTGCTAGAGTCCCGACTAGCGGGAGGTTTTTCACAGATACGCAGTATTTT	CSARVPTSGRFFTDTQYF
few	TRBV5-1	TRBJ2-1	NA	TGCGCCACTACACGGGGGCCGCCCTACAATGAGCAGTTCTTC	CATTRGPPYNEQFF
NA	TRBV5-1	TRBJ2-4	NA	TGCGCCAGCAGCTTCCTAGAGCGGCGGGCACTAGCCAAAAACATTCAGTACTTC	CASSFLERRALAKNIQYF
few	TRBV29-1	TRBJ2-3	NA	TGCAGCGTTTCTGGGGCGGGAACCACAGATACGCAGTATTTT	CSVSGAGTTDTQYF
NA	TRBV11-2	TRBJ2-1	TRBD2	TGTGCCAGCAGCTTAACGGGAGGGCCGTTGGGTGAGCAGTTCTTC	CASSLTGGPLGEQFF
NA	TRBV5-4	TRBJ2-3	NA	TGTGCCAGCAGCTTGGATCCGGTTCCCACAGATACGCAGTATTTT	CASSLDPVPTDTQYF
NA	TRBV12-3/TRBV12-4	TRBJ2-3	NA	TGTGCCAGCAGCCCCCGTGGGGCTCAAGTGACGCCAGATACGCAGTATTTT	CASSPRGAQVTPDTQYF
NA	TRBV28	TRBJ1-2	NA	TGTGCCAGCAGTTCAAACAGACAGGATCTCTATGGCTACACCTTC	CASSSNRQDLYGYTF
NA	TRBV12-5	TRBJ2-6	NA	TGTGCTAGTGGTTTCCGGGACACGGAACTCTCTGGGGCCAACGTCCTGACTTTC	CASGFRDTELSGANVLTF
NA	TRBV6-5	TRBJ1-5	NA	TGTGCCAGCAGTTACTTGCGCAATCAGCCCCAGCATTTT	CASSYLRNQPQHF
NA	TRBV5-6	TRBJ2-2	NA	TGTGCCAGCACCCTAACGTACCTGAACACCGGGGAGCTGTTTTTT	CASTLTYLNTGELFF
NA	TRBV29-1	TRBJ2-1	NA	TGCAGCGTTGAAGAACCAAGGGGGTTAAGTCTCGACAATGAGCAGTTCTTC	CSVEEPRGLSLDNEQFF
NA	TRBV10-3	TRBJ2-1	TRBD1	TGTGCCATCAGACAGATTGAGGGGGCCGTCAATGAGCAGTTCTTC	CAIRQIEGAVNEQFF
NA	TRBV12-3/TRBV12-4	TRBJ1-1	NA	TGTGCCAGCAGTTTGACCCCTCGGGTAGGGGCAACTGAAGCTTTCTTT	CASSLTPRVGATEAFF
few	TRBV5-1	TRBJ2-1	NA	TGCGCCAGCAGCTCGGGACACAGCTCCTACAATGAGCAGTTCTTC	CASSSGHSSYNEQFF
few	TRBV4-1	TRBJ2-5	NA	TGCGCCAGCAGCCGCCAACAGGGAAATCAAGAGACCCAGTACTTC	CASSRQQGNQETQYF
many	TRBV18	TRBJ2-3	TRBD2	TGTGCCAGTAGTCCTAGCGGGAGCACAGATACGCAGTATTTT	CASSPSGSTDTQYF
NA	TRBV20-1	TRBJ2-5	NA	TGCAGTGCTAGTATGTACCAAGAGACCCAGTACTTC	CSASMYQETQYF
NA	TRBV6-1	TRBJ1-1	NA	TGTGCCAGCACTACGGAGATGAACACTGAAGCTTTCTTT	CASTTEMNTEAFF
few	TRBV7-6	TRBJ2-7	TRBD2	TGTGCCAGCAGCTTAATAGCGGGACTAACCTACGAGCAGTACTTC	CASSLIAGLTYEQYF
few	TRBV12-3/TRBV12-4	TRBJ1-2	TRBD1	TGTGCCAGCAGTTTAGGAGACAGGGGAACTTATGGCTACACCTTC	CASSLGDRGTYGYTF
few	TRBV12-5	TRBJ1-1	NA	TGTGCTAGTGGTTTTGGAGAAAACACTGAAGCTTTCTTT	CASGFGENTEAFF
few	TRBV24-1	TRBJ2-3	TRBD2	TGTGCCACCAGTGTTCTGGCGGGAGTGACAGATACGCAGTATTTT	CATSVLAGVTDTQYF
NA	TRBV12-3/TRBV12-4	TRBJ2-7	NA	TGTGCCAGCAGTTTAGGCATGACCTACGAGCAGTACTTC	CASSLGMTYEQYF
NA	TRBV18	TRBJ2-5	NA	TGTGCCAGCTCACCACAGTCGATAGCCCAAGAGACCCAGTACTTC	CASSPQSIAQETQYF
NA	TRBV24-1	TRBJ2-2	NA	TGTGCCACCAGTGAACCCGGACCGGGGAAGGGGGAGCTGTTTTTT	CATSEPGPGKGELFF